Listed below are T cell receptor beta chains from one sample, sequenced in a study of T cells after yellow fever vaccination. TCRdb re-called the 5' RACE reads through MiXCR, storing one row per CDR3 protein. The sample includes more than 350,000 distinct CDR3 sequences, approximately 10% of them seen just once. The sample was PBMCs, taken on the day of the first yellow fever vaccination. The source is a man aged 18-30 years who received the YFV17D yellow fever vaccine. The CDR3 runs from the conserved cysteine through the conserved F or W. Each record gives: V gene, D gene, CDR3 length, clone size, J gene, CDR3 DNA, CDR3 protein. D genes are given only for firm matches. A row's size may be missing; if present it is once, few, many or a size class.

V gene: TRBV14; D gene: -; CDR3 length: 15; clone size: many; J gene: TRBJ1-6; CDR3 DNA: TGTGCCAGCAGCCAAGTGGGGGCAGATAATTCACCCCTCCACTTT; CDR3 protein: CASSQVGADNSPLHF
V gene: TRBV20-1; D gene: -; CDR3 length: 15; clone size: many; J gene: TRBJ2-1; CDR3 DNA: TGCAGTGCTAGGTCCCCCAGCGCCGCCCGCAATGAGCAGTTCTTC; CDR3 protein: CSARSPSAARNEQFF
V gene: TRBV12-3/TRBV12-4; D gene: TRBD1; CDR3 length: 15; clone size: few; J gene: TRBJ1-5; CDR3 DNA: TGTGCCAGCAGTAAAGGGGGCGTGGGCAATCAGCCCCAGCATTTT; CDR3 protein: CASSKGGVGNQPQHF
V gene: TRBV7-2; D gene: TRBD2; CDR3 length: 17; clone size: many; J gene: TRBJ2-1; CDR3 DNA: TGTGCCAGCAGGCTTGGTACTAGCGGGGGGGCCCACAATGAGCAGTTCTTC; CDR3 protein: CASRLGTSGGAHNEQFF
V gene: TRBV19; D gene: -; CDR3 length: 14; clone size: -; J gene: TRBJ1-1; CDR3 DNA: TGTGCCAGTAGTATAGGAACAGTGAACACTGAAGCTTTCTTT; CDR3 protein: CASSIGTVNTEAFF
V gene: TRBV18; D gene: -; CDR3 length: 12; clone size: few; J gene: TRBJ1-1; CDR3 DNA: TGTGCCAGCTCACCACAGGGAATTGAAGCTTTCTTT; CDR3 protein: CASSPQGIEAFF
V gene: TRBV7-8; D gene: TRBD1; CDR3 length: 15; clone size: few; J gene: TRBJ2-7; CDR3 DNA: TGTGCCAGCAGCAATCCGGGACAGGGTTTCGGGGGGCAGTACTTC; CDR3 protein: CASSNPGQGFGGQYF
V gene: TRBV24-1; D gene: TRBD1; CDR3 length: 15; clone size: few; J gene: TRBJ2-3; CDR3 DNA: TGTGCCACCAGTGATTTGGGCAGGGGGACAGATACGCAGTATTTT; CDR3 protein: CATSDLGRGTDTQYF
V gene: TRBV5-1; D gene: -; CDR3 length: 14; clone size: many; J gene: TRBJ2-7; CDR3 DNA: TGCGCCAGCAGCTTGGATCCGAGCTCCTACGAGCAGTACTTC; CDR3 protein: CASSLDPSSYEQYF
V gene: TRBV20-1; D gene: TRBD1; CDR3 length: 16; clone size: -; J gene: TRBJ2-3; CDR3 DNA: TGCTGTGCTCCTCTAGACACAGGGGTGGTTACAGATACGCAGTATTTT; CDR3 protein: CCAPLDTGVVTDTQYF
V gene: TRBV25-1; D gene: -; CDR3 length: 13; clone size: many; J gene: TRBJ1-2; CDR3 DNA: TGTGCCAGTCACGGGACATACGGTGATGGCTACACCTTC; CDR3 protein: CASHGTYGDGYTF
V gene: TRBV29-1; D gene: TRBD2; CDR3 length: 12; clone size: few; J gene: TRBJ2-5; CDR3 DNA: TGCAGCGCAAGCGGGGATCAGGAGACCCAGTACTTC; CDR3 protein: CSASGDQETQYF
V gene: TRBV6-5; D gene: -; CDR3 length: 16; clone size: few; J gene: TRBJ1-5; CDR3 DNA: TGTGCCAGCAGTTACGTTTCGGTGTATGCGGATCAGCCCCAGCATTTT; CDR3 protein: CASSYVSVYADQPQHF
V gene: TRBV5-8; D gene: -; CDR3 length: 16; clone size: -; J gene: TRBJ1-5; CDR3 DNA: TGTGCCAGCAGCTTGGCTTTTGTTTCGGGAGAAAAGCCCCAGCATTTT; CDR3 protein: CASSLAFVSGEKPQHF
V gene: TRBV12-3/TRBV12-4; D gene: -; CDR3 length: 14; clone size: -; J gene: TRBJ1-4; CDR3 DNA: TGTGCCAGCAGCGACGGGGTGTCGGGGGAAAAACTGTTTTTT; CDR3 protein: CASSDGVSGEKLFF
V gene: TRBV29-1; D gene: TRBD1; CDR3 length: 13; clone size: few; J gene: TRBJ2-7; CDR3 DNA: TGCAGCGTTGCCTTGACAGGGGGCGACGAGCAGTACTTC; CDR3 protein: CSVALTGGDEQYF
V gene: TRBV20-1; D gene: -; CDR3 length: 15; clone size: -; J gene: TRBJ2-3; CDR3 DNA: TGCAGTGCTAGAGATGCAGGGGTTAACTCAGATACGCAGTATTTT; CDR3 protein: CSARDAGVNSDTQYF
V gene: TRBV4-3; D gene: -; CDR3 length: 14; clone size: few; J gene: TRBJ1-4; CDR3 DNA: TGCGCCAGCAGCCAAGGGGGAACTAATGAAAAACTGTTTTTT; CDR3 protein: CASSQGGTNEKLFF
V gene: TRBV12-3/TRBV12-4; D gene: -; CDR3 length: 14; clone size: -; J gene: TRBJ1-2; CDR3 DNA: TGTGCCAGCAGTTTTGAGAAACGAGGGTATGGCTACACCTTC; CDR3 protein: CASSFEKRGYGYTF
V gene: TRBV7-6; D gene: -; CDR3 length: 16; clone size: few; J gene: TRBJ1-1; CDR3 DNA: TGTGCCAGCAGCTTCTCAACAGCTATCATGAACACTGAAGCTTTCTTT; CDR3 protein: CASSFSTAIMNTEAFF
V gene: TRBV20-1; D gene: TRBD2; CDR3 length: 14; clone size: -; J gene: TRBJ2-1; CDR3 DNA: TGCAGTGCTAGAGATTCCGGGGGGGGCAATGAGCAGTTCTTC; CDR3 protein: CSARDSGGGNEQFF
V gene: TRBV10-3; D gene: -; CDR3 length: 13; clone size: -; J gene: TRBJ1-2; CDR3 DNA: TGTGCCATCAGTGAACCGGGGTTTTATGGCTACACCTTC; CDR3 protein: CAISEPGFYGYTF
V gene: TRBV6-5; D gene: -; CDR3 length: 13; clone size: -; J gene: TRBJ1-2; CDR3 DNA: TGTGCCAGCAGCTTCGGGGGGCCTATTGGCTACACCTTC; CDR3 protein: CASSFGGPIGYTF
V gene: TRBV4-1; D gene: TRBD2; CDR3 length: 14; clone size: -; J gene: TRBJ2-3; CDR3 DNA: TGCGCCAGCAGCCTGGGGGGGTTATGGGGTACGCAGTATTTT; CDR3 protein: CASSLGGLWGTQYF
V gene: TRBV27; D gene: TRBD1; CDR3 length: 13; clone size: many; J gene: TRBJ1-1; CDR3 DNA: TGTGCCAGCAGTTTTACAGGGGGCACTGAAGCTTTCTTT; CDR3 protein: CASSFTGGTEAFF
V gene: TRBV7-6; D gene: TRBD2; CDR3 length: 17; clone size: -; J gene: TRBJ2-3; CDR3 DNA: TGTGCCAGCAGCTCAGAACCGGGACTAGGACCCACAGATACGCAGTATTTT; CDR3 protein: CASSSEPGLGPTDTQYF
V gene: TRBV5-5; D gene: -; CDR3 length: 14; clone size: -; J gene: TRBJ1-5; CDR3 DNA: TGTGCCAGCAGCGTAATCGATAGCAATCAGCCCCAGCATTTT; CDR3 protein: CASSVIDSNQPQHF
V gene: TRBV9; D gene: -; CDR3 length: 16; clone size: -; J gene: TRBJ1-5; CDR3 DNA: TGTGCCAGCAGCGACTTAGCCGTTGGGAGATGGCAGCCCCAGCATTTT; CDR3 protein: CASSDLAVGRWQPQHF
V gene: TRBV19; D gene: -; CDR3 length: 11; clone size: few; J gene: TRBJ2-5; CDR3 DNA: TGTGCCAGTATTGGGGCCGAGACCCAGTACTTC; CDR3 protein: CASIGAETQYF
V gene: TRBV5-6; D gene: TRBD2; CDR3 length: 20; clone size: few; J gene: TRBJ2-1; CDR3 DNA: TGTGCCAGCAGCCGTCCCGGGACTAGCGGGGGGGTGGGCTCCTACAATGAGCAGTTCTTC; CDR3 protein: CASSRPGTSGGVGSYNEQFF
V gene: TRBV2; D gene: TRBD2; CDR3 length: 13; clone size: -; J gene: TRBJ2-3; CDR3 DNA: TGTGCCAGTCAGCGGGGCGTGGGAGATACGCAGTATTTT; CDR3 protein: CASQRGVGDTQYF
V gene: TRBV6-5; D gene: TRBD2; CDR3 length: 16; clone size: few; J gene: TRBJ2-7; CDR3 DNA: TGTGCCAGCAGTTCCGAGATAGCGGGGCTTTCCTACGAGCAGTACTTC; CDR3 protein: CASSSEIAGLSYEQYF
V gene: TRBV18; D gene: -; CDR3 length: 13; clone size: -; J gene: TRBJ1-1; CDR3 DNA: TGTGCCAGCTCAGAACGAATAAACACTGAAGCTTTCTTT; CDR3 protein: CASSERINTEAFF
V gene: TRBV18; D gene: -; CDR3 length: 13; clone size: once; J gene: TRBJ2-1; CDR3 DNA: TGTGCCAGCTCACCACTGCGGAACAATGAGCAGTTCTTC; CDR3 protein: CASSPLRNNEQFF
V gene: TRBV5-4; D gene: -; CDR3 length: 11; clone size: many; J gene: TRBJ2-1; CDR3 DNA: TGTGCCAGCAGCTTGACGGATGAGCAGTTCTTC; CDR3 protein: CASSLTDEQFF
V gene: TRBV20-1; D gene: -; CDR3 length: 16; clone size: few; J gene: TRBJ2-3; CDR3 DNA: TGCAGTGCTAGAGATCCGAACGGGTTTAGCACAGATACGCAGTATTTT; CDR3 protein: CSARDPNGFSTDTQYF
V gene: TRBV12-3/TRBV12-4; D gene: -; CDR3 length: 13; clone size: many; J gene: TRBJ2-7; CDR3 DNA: TGTGCCAGCAGGACGGGAGACTCCTACGAGCAGTACTTC; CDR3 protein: CASRTGDSYEQYF
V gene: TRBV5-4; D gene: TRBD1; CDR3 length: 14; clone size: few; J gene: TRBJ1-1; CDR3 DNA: TGTGCCAGCAGCACAGGGGGCATGAACACTGAAGCTTTCTTT; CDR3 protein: CASSTGGMNTEAFF
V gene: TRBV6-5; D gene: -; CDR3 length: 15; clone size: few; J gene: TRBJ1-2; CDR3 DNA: TGTGCCAGCAGTTACGTCGGGGCGGCGGGCTATGGCTACACCTTC; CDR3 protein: CASSYVGAAGYGYTF
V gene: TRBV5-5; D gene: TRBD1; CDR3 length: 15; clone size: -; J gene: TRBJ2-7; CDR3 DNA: TGTGCCAGCAGCTTGGCGGGACAGCAGATCTACGAGCAGTACTTC; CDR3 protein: CASSLAGQQIYEQYF
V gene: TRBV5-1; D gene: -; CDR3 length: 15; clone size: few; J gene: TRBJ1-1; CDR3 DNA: TGCGCCAGCAGTTCCGCGGGACATACCAACACTGAAGCTTTCTTT; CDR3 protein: CASSSAGHTNTEAFF
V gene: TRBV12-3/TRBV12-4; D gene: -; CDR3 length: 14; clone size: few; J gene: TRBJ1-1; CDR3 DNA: TGTGCCAGCAGCTCCGGACTCCTAGACACTGAAGCTTTCTTT; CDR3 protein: CASSSGLLDTEAFF
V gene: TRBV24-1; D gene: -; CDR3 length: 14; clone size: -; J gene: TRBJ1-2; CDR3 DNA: TGTGCCACCAGTGATCCTCCCGCGTCCCGTGGCTACACCTTC; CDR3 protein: CATSDPPASRGYTF
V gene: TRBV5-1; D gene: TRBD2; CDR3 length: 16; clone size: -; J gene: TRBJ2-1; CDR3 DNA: TGCGCCAGCAGCGGGGGACTAGCGGTTTCCTACAATGAGCAGTTCTTC; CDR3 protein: CASSGGLAVSYNEQFF
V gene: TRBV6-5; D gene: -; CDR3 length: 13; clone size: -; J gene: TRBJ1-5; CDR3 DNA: TGTGCCAGCAGTTCCACCAGGGGTCAGCCCCAGCATTTT; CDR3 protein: CASSSTRGQPQHF
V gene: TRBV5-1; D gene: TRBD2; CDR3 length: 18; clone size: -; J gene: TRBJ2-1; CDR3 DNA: TGCGCCAGCAGCTTCCGGACTAGCGGGGGGCCCACGTACAATGAGCAGTTCTTC; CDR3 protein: CASSFRTSGGPTYNEQFF
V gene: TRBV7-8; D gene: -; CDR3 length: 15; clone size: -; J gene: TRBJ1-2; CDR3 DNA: TGTGCCAGCAGCTTAGAAGGGGGTATGGACTATGGCTACACCTTC; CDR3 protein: CASSLEGGMDYGYTF
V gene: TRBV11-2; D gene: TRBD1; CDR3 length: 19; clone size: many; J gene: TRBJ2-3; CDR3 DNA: TGTGCCAGCAGCTCCCGGGGACAGGTAAAATTACCTGGCACAGATACGCAGTATTTT; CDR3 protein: CASSSRGQVKLPGTDTQYF
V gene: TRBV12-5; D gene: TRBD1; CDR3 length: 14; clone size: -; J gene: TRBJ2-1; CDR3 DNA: TGTGCTAGCTCAGGACAGGGCACCTACAATGAGCAGTTCTTC; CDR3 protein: CASSGQGTYNEQFF
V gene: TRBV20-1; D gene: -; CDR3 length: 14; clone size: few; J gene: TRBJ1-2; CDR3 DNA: TGCAGTGCTAGAACTCAGACTGATAACAATGGCTACACCTTC; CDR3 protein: CSARTQTDNNGYTF
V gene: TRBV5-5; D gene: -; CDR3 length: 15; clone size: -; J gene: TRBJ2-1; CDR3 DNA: TGTGCCAGCAGCTCACTAGCCACCGGATACAATGAGCAGTTCTTC; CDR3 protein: CASSSLATGYNEQFF
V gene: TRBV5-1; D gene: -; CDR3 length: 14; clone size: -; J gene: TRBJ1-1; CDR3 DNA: TGCGCCAGCAGCTTATCGCCCGGGGACACTGAAGCTTTCTTT; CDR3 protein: CASSLSPGDTEAFF
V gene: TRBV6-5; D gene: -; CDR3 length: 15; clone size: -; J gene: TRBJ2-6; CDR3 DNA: TGTGCCAGCAGTTACTCCGGCTCTGGGGCCAACGTCCTGACTTTC; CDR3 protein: CASSYSGSGANVLTF